Shown below are 16 T cell receptor beta chains from a single sample sequenced in a study of T cell responses to AZD1222 COVID-19 vaccine. Sequencing used immunoSEQ multiplex PCR; TCRdb keeps in-frame clones, though not all of them. The sample has over 50,000 clones, around 84% seen once. The sequenced sample was peripheral blood, obtained on day 0 of AZD1222 vaccination. The receptor source for this set is an adult in good health.

This clone was observed a handful of times. The rearrangement uses TRBV5-1 and TRBJ1-6, with D maybe TRBD1 (6 bases). CDR3 length: 18 residues. Germline CDR1 and CDR2: SGHRS and YFSETQ. The V and J ends lost 0 bases and 0 bases respectively, with 13 bases between them. CDR3 sequence reads: CASSLGDKPSSYNSPLHF. In nucleotides, the CDR3 is TGCGCCAGCAGCTTGGGGGACAAACCGAGCTCCTATAATTCACCCCTCCACTTT.

V usage is TRBV9 and J usage is TRBJ1-2; D is undetermined. Trimming removed 4 bases from V and 4 bases from J, with 17 bases in between. This CDR3 spans 15 amino acids. Per germline, CDR1 SGDLS and CDR2 YYNGEE. The CDR3 protein is CASSPSAHLRYGYTF. CDR3 nucleotide sequence: TGTGCCAGCAGCCCCTCCGCACACCTTCGCTATGGCTACACCTTC.

This chain uses TRBV7-2 with TRBJ1-3; maybe TRBD1 (6 bases). V was shortened by 6 bases and J by 0 bases, with 9 bases between the two germline ends. The CDR3 covers 14 residues. The germline V gene has CDR1 SGHTA and CDR2 FQGNSA. In nucleotides, the CDR3 is TGTGCCAGCAGAGGAGGGGGCTCTGGAAACACCATATATTTT. As protein: CASRGGGSGNTIYF.

The chain combines TRBV4-3 with TRBJ2-7; D possibly corresponds to TRBD1 (5 bases). Per the germline V gene, CDR1 is LGHNA and CDR2 is YSLEER. V was cut by 5 bases and J by 2 bases, with 25 bases left in between. The CDR3 totals 18 residues. The CDR3 sequence is CASSCRNPISRTTYEQYF. The CDR3 DNA sequence: TGCGCCAGCAGCTGCCGCAACCCAATCTCCAGGACAACCTACGAGCAGTACTTC.

The chain uses TRBV5-1 and TRBJ1-4; D is unresolved. Germline V gene lookup returns CDR1 SGHRS and CDR2 YFSETQ. The CDR3 loop spans 15 amino acids. V was clipped by 5 bases and J by 7 bases, with 18 bases between them. In DNA form, the CDR3 reads TGCGCCAGCAGATGGGGAGACACCTTAGTTGAAAAACTGTTTTTT. Its translation: CASRWGDTLVEKLFF.

V is TRBV2 and J is TRBJ1-1; the match to TRBD1 covers 10 bases. This CDR3 region has 12 residues. In germline, CDR1 is SNHLY, CDR2 FYNNEI. The V and J ends lost 8 bases and 8 bases, in that order; junction bases with no gene match: 5. For the CDR3, the DNA is TGTGCCAGCCTGGGACAGGGGTTCGAAGCTTTCTTT. It is translated as CASLGQGFEAFF.

The rearrangement joins TRBV30 to TRBJ1-6; 7 bases fit TRBD1. Germline trimming cut 0 bases from V and 7 bases from J; bases unmatched to any gene: 6. This CDR3 comprises 15 residues. CDR1 is GTSNPN, CDR2 SVGIG, per germline (reference sequence). The CDR3 nucleotides are TGTGCCTGGAGTGTGACAGGGAAGTGGAATTCACCCCTCCACTTT. Translating it yields CAWSVTGKWNSPLHF.

This clone has only one observation. V and J are TRBV9 and TRBJ1-5; no clear D gene. Germline CDR1 reads SGDLS; CDR2 reads YYNGEE. V was cut by 3 bases and J by 7 bases, with 17 bases left in between. The CDR3 totals 15 residues. This CDR3 is CASSAGEGLRQPQHF. DNA for the CDR3: TGTGCCAGCAGCGCCGGGGAGGGTCTCCGACAGCCCCAGCATTTT.

This clone was picked up one time. The chain couples TRBV11-2 to TRBJ1-2; no reliable D call. The CDR3 is 12 amino acids. Trimming removed 5 bases from V and 4 bases from J, with 8 bases in between. CDR1 and CDR2 (germline): SGHAT, FQNNGV. The CDR3 nucleotides read TGTGCCAGCAGCGTTGGGGTCTATGGCTACACCTTC. This gives the protein CASSVGVYGYTF.

The chain recombines TRBV24-1 with TRBJ1-1, with D tentatively TRBD1 (5 bases). Per the germline V gene, CDR1 is KGHDR and CDR2 is SFDVKD. V gave up 3 bases and J gave up 3 bases, with 13 bases separating them. This CDR3 has 15 amino acids. The CDR3 region is CATSDGGLWDTEAFF. The CDR3 region has the DNA TGTGCCACCAGTGATGGGGGTCTTTGGGACACTGAAGCTTTCTTT.

The chain joins TRBV29-1 to TRBJ1-4; D remains unclear. In germline, CDR1 is SQVTM, CDR2 ANQGSEA. V lost 2 bases, J lost 3 bases, and 7 bases lay in between. This CDR3 is built from 13 residues. CDR3: CSVEQDSNEKLFF. The CDR3 coding sequence is TGCAGCGTTGAACAGGACTCTAATGAAAAACTGTTTTTT.

As to this clone: Other DNA sequences in the sample encode the same CDR3. V and J are TRBV4-1 and TRBJ2-2, with 9 bases identical to TRBD2. CDR1 is MGHRA and CDR2 is YSYEKL in the germline V gene. J gave up 0 bases and V 1 base, and 0 bases lay outside the gene matches. CDR3 length equals 16 residues. Here the CDR3 DNA reads TGCGCCAGCAGCCAAGCTAGCGGGGCGAACACCGGGGAGCTGTTTTTT. Translated: CASSQASGANTGELFF.

The CDR3 here is CASSPRDRGFDTQYF. As DNA, the CDR3 is TGTGCCAGCAGTCCCAGGGACCGTGGTTTTGATACGCAGTATTTT. The chain is built from TRBV28 and TRBJ2-3, with D perhaps TRBD1 or TRBD2 (5 bases each). The germline V and J ends were trimmed by 5 bases and 6 bases, with 18 bases remaining between them. The V gene's germline CDR1 is MDHEN and CDR2 SYDVKM. The CDR3 has 15 residues.

The rearrangement uses TRBV19 and TRBJ2-7; TRBD1 agrees at 7 bases. V lost 2 bases and J lost 1; bases outside the gene matches: 5. CDR3 length: 15 amino acids. Germline V gene sequence: CDR1 LNHDA, CDR2 SQIVND (reference sequence). The CDR3 DNA reads as TGTGCCAGTAGTATATCAGGCAGGGGGTCCTACGAGCAGTACTTC. This gives the protein CASSISGRGSYEQYF. Full variable domain (rest looked up from reference TRBV19 and TRBJ2-7): DGGITQSPKYLFRKEGQNVTLSCEQNLNHDAMYWYRQDPGQGLRLIYYSQIVNDFQKGDIAEGYSVSREKKESFPLTVTSAQKNPTAFYLCASSISGRGSYEQYFGPGTRLTVT.

The rearrangement links TRBV5-1 to TRBJ1-3; 7 nucleotides match TRBD1. This CDR3 has 15 amino acids. Germline CDR1 SGHRS, CDR2 YFSETQ. The J segment lost 3 bases and the V segment lost 3 bases, leaving 6 bases of the junction unmatched. CDR3 in DNA: TGCGCCAGCAGCTCGACAGGGCCATTTGGAAACACCATATATTTT. Encoded protein: CASSSTGPFGNTIYF.

The chain uses TRBV5-1 and TRBJ1-2; a weak D match, TRBD1 (6 bases). Trimming left V 1 base short and J 5 bases short, with 12 bases between. Germline CDR1 and CDR2: SGHRS and YFSETQ. The CDR3 extends over 14 amino acids. CDR3: CASSLSGARYGYTF. DNA of the CDR3: TGCGCCAGCAGCTTGTCAGGGGCCCGGTATGGCTACACCTTC.